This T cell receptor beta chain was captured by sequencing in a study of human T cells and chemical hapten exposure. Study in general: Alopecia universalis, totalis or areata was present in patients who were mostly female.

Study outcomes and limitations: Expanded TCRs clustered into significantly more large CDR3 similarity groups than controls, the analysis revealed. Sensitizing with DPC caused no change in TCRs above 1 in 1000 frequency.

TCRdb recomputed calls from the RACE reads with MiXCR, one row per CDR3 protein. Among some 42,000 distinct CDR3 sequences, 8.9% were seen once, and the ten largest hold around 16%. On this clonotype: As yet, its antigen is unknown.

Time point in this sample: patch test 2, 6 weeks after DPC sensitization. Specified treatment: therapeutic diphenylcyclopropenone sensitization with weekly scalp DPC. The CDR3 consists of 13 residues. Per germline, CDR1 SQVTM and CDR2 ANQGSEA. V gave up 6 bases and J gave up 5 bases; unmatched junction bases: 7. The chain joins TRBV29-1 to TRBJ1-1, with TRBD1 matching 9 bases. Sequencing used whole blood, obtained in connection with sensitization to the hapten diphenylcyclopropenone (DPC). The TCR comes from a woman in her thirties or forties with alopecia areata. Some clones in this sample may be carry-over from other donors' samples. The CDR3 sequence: CSVCTGGATEAFF. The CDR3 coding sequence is TGCAGCGTCTGTACAGGGGGCGCGACTGAAGCTTTCTTT. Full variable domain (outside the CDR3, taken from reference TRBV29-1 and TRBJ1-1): SAVISQKPSRDICQRGTSLTIQCQVDSQVTMMFWYRQQPGQSLTLIATANQGSEATYESGFVIDKFPISRPNLTFSTLTVSNMSPEDSSIYLCSVCTGGATEAFFGQGTRLTVV.